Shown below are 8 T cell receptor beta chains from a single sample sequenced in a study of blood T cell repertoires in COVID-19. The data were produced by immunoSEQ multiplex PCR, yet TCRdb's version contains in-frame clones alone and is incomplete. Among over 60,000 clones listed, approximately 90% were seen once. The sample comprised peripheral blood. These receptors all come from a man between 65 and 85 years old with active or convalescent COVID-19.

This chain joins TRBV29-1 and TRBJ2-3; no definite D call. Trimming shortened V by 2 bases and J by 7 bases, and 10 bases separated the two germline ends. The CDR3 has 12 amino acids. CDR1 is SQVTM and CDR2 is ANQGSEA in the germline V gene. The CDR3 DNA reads TGCAGCGTTGAACGGGTTGTAAATACGCAGTATTTT. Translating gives CSVERVVNTQYF.

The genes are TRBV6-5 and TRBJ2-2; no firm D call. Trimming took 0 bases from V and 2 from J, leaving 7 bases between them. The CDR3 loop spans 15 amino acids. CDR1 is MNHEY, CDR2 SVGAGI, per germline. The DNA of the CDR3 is TGTGCCAGCAGTTACTCGAACAGCAACACCGGGGAGCTGTTTTTT. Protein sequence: CASSYSNSNTGELFF.

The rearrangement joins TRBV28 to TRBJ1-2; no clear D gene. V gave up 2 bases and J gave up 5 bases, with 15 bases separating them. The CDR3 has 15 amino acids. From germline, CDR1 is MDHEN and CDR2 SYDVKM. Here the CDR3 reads CASSLGASGIYGYTF. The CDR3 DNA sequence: TGTGCCAGCAGTTTAGGAGCTTCCGGGATTTATGGCTACACCTTC.

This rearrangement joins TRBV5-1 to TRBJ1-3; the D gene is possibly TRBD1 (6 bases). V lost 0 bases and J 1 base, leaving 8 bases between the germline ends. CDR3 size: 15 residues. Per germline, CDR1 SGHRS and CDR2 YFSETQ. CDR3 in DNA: TGCGCCAGCAGCTTGGATACAGGGTCTGGAAACACCATATATTTT. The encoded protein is CASSLDTGSGNTIYF.

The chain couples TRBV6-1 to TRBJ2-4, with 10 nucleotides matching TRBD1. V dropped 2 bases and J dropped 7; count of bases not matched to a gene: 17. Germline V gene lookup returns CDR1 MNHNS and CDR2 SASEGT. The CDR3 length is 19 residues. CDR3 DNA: TGTGCCAGCAGTGAATGGACAGGGGGTTTTAGCGGCAAGTTTAACATTCAGTACTTC. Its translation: CASSEWTGGFSGKFNIQYF.

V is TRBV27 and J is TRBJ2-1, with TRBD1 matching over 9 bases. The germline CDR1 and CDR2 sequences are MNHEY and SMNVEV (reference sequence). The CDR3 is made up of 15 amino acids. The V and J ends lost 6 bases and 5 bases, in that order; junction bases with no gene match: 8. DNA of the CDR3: TGTGCCAGCAGGTTCCCCGGGACAGGGAACAATGAGCAGTTCTTC. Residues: CASRFPGTGNNEQFF.

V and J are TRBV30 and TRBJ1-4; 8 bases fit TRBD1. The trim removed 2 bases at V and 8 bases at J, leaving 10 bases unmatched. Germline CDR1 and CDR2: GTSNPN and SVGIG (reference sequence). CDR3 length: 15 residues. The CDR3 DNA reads TGTGCCTGGAGTCCTCCGGACAGGGCAAGGGAAAAACTGTTTTTT. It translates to CAWSPPDRAREKLFF.

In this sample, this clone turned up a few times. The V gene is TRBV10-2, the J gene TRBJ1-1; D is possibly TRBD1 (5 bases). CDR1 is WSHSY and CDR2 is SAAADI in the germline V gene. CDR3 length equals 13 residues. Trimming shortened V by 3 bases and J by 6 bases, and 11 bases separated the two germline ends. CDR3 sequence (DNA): TGCGCCAGCAGTGACAGGGCGACTTCTGAAGCTTTCTTT. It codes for CASSDRATSEAFF.